The 20 T cell receptor beta chains given below trace back to one sample, sequenced in a study of blood T cell repertoires in COVID-19. Libraries were prepared by immunoSEQ multiplex PCR; TCRdb keeps only in-frame clonotypes and omits some of them. The table includes roughly 100,000 clones, 70% to 90% detected once. Input material: peripheral blood. These receptor sequences come from a woman aged 80 or over with acute or convalescent COVID-19.

The chain couples TRBV6-5 to TRBJ2-1; D not certain. Trimming removed 6 bases from V and 8 bases from J, with 8 bases in between. This CDR3 contains 11 residues. Looked up from germline, CDR1 is MNHEY and CDR2 is SVGAGI. The CDR3 reads CASRRFHEQFF. DNA for the CDR3: TGTGCCAGCAGGAGATTCCATGAGCAGTTCTTC.

The chain carries TRBV6-1 and TRBJ2-1; 10 bases fit TRBD1. The germline CDR1 and CDR2 sequences are MNHNS and SASEGT. The V segment lost 3 bases and the J segment 4 bases; nucleotides outside the gene matches: 9. CDR3 length: 17 amino acids. The CDR3, as DNA: TGTGCCAGCAGTGACTTTCTGGGACAGGGGATTTACAATGAGCAGTTCTTC. Encoded protein: CASSDFLGQGIYNEQFF.

The V and J genes are TRBV18 and TRBJ2-7; D not resolved. The germline V gene has CDR1 KGHSH and CDR2 LQKENI. CDR3 length equals 13 residues. Deletions cut 0 bases from V and 4 bases from J, with 7 bases between. CDR3 DNA sequence: TGTGCCAGCTCACCACCCTTTTATTACGAGCAGTACTTC. The encoded protein is CASSPPFYYEQYF.

The genes are TRBV10-3 and TRBJ1-3; D is possibly TRBD1 (5 bases). With 8 bases removed from V and 8 bases from J, the gap between germline ends came to 13 bases. Germline CDR1 is ENHRY and CDR2 is SYGVKD. The length of the CDR3 is 12 residues. The CDR3 reads CAIADGGDTIYF. The CDR3 DNA reads as TGTGCCATCGCCGACGGAGGGGACACCATATATTTT.

V is TRBV5-1 and J is TRBJ1-4; TRBD1 matches at 8 bases. Germline V gene data show CDR1 as SGHRS and CDR2 as YFSETQ. The CDR3 has 15 residues. V lost 4 bases to trimming and J lost 7 bases; unmatched junction nucleotides: 9. The CDR3 DNA is TGCGCCAGCAGCCCAAGGACAGGGTGGGGTGAAAAACTGTTTTTT. Translated: CASSPRTGWGEKLFF.

V gene TRBV7-2 combines with J gene TRBJ2-2; D gene uncertain. The V end was cut by 1 base, the J end by 7 bases, with 10 bases between. The germline V gene has CDR1 SGHTA and CDR2 FQGNSA. This CDR3 is 14 amino acids long. CDR3 bases: TGTGCCAGCAGCTTAGTTGGTTCCGGCGGGGAGCTGTTTTTT. Translated: CASSLVGSGGELFF.

The chain is built from TRBV28 and TRBJ1-1, with 10 nucleotides matching TRBD1. Germline trimming cut 4 bases from V and 11 bases from J; bases unmatched to any gene: 7. In germline, CDR1 is MDHEN, CDR2 SYDVKM. CDR3 length equals 13 residues. CDR3 in DNA: TGTGCCAGCAGTTCCCCCGACAGGGGGCAGGCTTTCTTT. It specifies CASSSPDRGQAFF.

The J gene is TRBJ2-7, the V gene TRBV5-6, with a possible D match to TRBD2 (6 bases). Trimming removed 6 bases from V and 0 bases from J, with 10 bases in between. Germline-derived CDR1 and CDR2 are SGHDT and YYEEEE. CDR3 length equals 13 residues. For the CDR3, the DNA is TGTGCCAGCACCGGGACTCCCTCCTACGAGCAGTACTTC. This translates into CASTGTPSYEQYF.

The J gene is TRBJ1-1, the V gene TRBV2, with 7 bases that match TRBD1. Germline V lookup: CDR1 SNHLY, CDR2 FYNNEI. This CDR3 region has 14 residues. J lost 2 bases, V lost 8 bases, and 8 bases had no gene match. CDR3: CASLPGQINTEAFF. The DNA for the CDR3 is TGTGCCAGCCTACCGGGACAGATAAACACTGAAGCTTTCTTT.

CDR3 DNA sequence: TGCGCCAGCAGCCAAGCCCGGGAGGGTCGGGCTGAAGCTTTCTTT. Translated: CASSQAREGRAEAFF. V gene TRBV4-1 combines with J gene TRBJ1-1; D call uncertain. With 1 base removed from V and 6 bases from J, the gap between germline ends came to 15 bases. CDR3 length equals 15 residues. Germline V gene lookup returns CDR1 MGHRA and CDR2 YSYEKL.

The CDR3: CASSEKQGVFYEQYF. CDR3 coding DNA: TGTGCCAGCAGTGAAAAACAGGGGGTGTTTTACGAGCAGTACTTC. The rearrangement uses TRBV25-1 and TRBJ2-7, with 8 bases identical to TRBD1. The V and J ends lost 2 bases and 4 bases, in that order; junction bases with no gene match: 7. Germline V gene sequence: CDR1 MGHDK, CDR2 SYGVNS. This CDR3 spans 15 amino acids.

This clone is a singleton in its sample. This rearrangement joins TRBV7-8 to TRBJ2-2, with 9 nucleotides matching TRBD1. The V and J ends lost 1 base and 2 bases, in that order; junction bases with no gene match: 2. Germline CDR1 and CDR2: SGHVS and FQNEAQ. The CDR3 length is 16 residues. CDR3 DNA sequence: TGTGCCAGCAGCTTAGTACAGGGGGCCAACACCGGGGAGCTGTTTTTT. Translated, it gives CASSLVQGANTGELFF.

This chain uses TRBV11-2 with TRBJ2-7, with D possibly being TRBD2 (5 bases). The CDR3 loop spans 14 amino acids. Germline lookup yields CDR1 SGHAT and CDR2 FQNNGV. Trimming removed 4 bases from V and 2 bases from J, with 12 bases in between. The CDR3: CASSSLKEAYEQYF. The CDR3 DNA reads TGTGCCAGCAGCTCCCTCAAGGAGGCCTACGAGCAGTACTTC.

The chain recombines TRBV4-2 with TRBJ1-5; D remains ambiguous. With 1 base removed from V and 0 bases from J, the gap between germline ends came to 7 bases. The length of the CDR3 is 15 residues. From germline, CDR1 is LGHNA and CDR2 YNFKEQ. The CDR3 coding sequence is TGTGCCAGCAGCCAAGCGGGAAATAGCAATCAGCCCCAGCATTTT. Translating it yields CASSQAGNSNQPQHF.

The genes are TRBV29-1 and TRBJ1-1; D ambiguous. V gave up 7 bases and J gave up 0 bases, with 12 bases separating them. The CDR3 spans 13 residues. Germline CDR1 reads SQVTM; CDR2 reads ANQGSEA. Here the CDR3 DNA reads TGCAGCGCCCGGGATGGGTTGAACACTGAAGCTTTCTTT. This translates into CSARDGLNTEAFF.

The chain joins TRBV11-2 to TRBJ2-7, with 8 bases aligning to TRBD2. In germline, CDR1 is SGHAT, CDR2 FQNNGV. CDR3 length equals 12 residues. V gave up 5 bases and J gave up 5 bases; unmatched junction bases: 2. The CDR3 DNA follows: TGTGCCAGCAGCCGGGGGGGCAACGAGCAGTACTTC. This translates into CASSRGGNEQYF.

This chain links TRBV19 with TRBJ1-2, with D tentatively TRBD1 (5 bases). From germline, CDR1 is LNHDA and CDR2 SQIVND (reference sequence). V lost 5 bases and J 8 bases, leaving 18 bases between the germline ends. CDR3 size: 14 residues. CDR3 sequence: CASSYGEGARGYTF. CDR3 sequence (DNA): TGTGCCAGTAGTTACGGAGAAGGGGCACGGGGCTACACCTTC.

The CDR3 coding sequence is TGTGCCAGTAGTATTAGGGGGTCGACCTACGAGCAGTACTTC. Its translation is CASSIRGSTYEQYF. This sequence joins TRBV19 and TRBJ2-7, with D perhaps matching TRBD1 (6 bases). The CDR3 runs 14 residues. Looked up from germline, CDR1 is LNHDA and CDR2 is SQIVND (reference sequence). V lost 3 bases and J 2 bases, leaving 11 bases between the germline ends.

The chain links TRBV28 to TRBJ2-6; D unresolved. Germline assignment: CDR1 MDHEN and CDR2 SYDVKM. With 8 bases removed from V and 2 bases from J, the gap between germline ends came to 4 bases. The CDR3 has 12 amino acids. The CDR3: CASLAGANVLTF. The CDR3 nucleotides are TGTGCCAGCCTCGCTGGGGCCAACGTCCTGACTTTC.

This clone has just one count. This sequence joins TRBV2 and TRBJ2-1, with D possibly being TRBD1 (7 bases). V lost 6 bases to trimming and J lost 7 bases, with 22 bases between them. Germline V CDR1 and CDR2: SNHLY, FYNNEI. The CDR3 consists of 16 residues. The CDR3 spells CASSHPGQRATNEQFF. Here the CDR3 DNA reads TGTGCCAGCAGCCACCCGGGACAGCGGGCCACGAATGAGCAGTTCTTC.